The 3 T cell receptor beta chains below were found in one sample sequenced in a study of cytomegalovirus exposure and HLA in healthy donors. In the PCR, 60 Vbeta and 13 Jbeta primers were used. Produced via immunoSEQ multiplex PCR; TCRdb's table is partial and in-frame only. The profile covers about 130,000 clones, with approximately 74% appearing a single time and 3.5% to 4.5% taken by the ten largest. Sequenced input: PBMCs. These receptors all stem from a man aged 35 to 55 in good health and CMV-seropositive.

This clone was found a few times. J is TRBJ2-1 and V is TRBV29-1; TRBD2 aligns across 10 bases. Germline V gene sequence: CDR1 SQVTM, CDR2 ANQGSEA. This CDR3 region has 15 residues. With 2 bases clipped from V and 4 bases from J, the junction kept 5 bases outside the gene matches. CDR3 DNA: TGCAGCGTTGAATTGGATAGCGGGGGGTACAATGAGCAGTTCTTC. It is translated as CSVELDSGGYNEQFF.

This clone was observed a few times. This chain connects TRBV7-2 to TRBJ2-7; tentative D call: TRBD1 (6 bases). This CDR3 is built from 15 residues. The germline CDR1 and CDR2 sequences are SGHTA and FQGNSA. Trimming removed 2 bases from V and 2 bases from J, with 13 bases in between. Here the CDR3 reads CASSLITGNPYEQYF. The CDR3 bases are TGTGCCAGCAGCTTAATTACAGGGAACCCCTACGAGCAGTACTTC.

This chain uses TRBV30 with TRBJ2-3; perhaps TRBD2 as D (6 bases). Germline V CDR1 and CDR2: GTSNPN, SVGIG (reference sequence). Trimming shortened V by 7 bases and J by 2 bases, and 16 bases separated the two germline ends. This CDR3 comprises 14 residues. The CDR3 coding sequence is TGTGCCTCCTCTCGGGCGGGGCTCACAGATACGCAGTATTTT. Protein: CASSRAGLTDTQYF.